These 5 T cell receptor beta chains share one sample of origin, sequenced in a study of beta chain features in type 1 diabetes. The study's findings and limits: TCRB CDR3 length was moderately but significantly reduced in all four CD4+ subsets of Type 1 diabetes patients.

Reverse transcribing all isolated RNA meant expressed TCRB transcripts were sequenced. The method was immunoSEQ multiplex PCR; TCRdb's version includes in-frame clones alone and lacks a portion of them. This table has about 710,000 clones, over 12% appearing once. The antigens for these receptors are not known. The sequencing sample was made of naive CD4+ T cells from blood. These receptors were collected from a man aged 18 to 29 with type 1 diabetes.

The chain employs TRBV28 and TRBJ1-5; the D gene is possibly TRBD1 (5 bases). V was shortened by 6 bases and J by 9 bases, with 9 bases between the two germline ends. Germline V gene data show CDR1 as MDHEN and CDR2 as SYDVKM. The CDR3 has 11 residues. CDR3 sequence: CASRSDRPQHF. CDR3 coding DNA: TGTGCCAGCAGATCCGACAGGCCCCAGCATTTT.

The chain links TRBV9 to TRBJ1-2, with D possibly matching TRBD1 (5 bases). CDR1 and CDR2 from the germline V gene are SGDLS and YYNGEE. Trimming took off 0 bases at V and 8 bases at J, with 17 bases between the two ends. This CDR3 spans 15 amino acids. The DNA for the CDR3 is TGTGCCAGCAGCGTAGCTCCTCGGCAGGGTAAAGGCTACACCTTC. It is translated as CASSVAPRQGKGYTF. Full variable domain (outside the CDR3, taken from reference TRBV9 and TRBJ1-2): DSGVTQTPKHLITATGQRVTLRCSPRSGDLSVYWYQQSLDQGLQFLIQYYNGEERAKGNILERFSAQQFPDLHSELNLSSLELGDSALYFCASSVAPRQGKGYTFGSGTRLTVV.

This clone was observed a handful of times. The chain employs TRBV5-1 and TRBJ2-5, with TRBD1 identical over 7 bases. The CDR3 extends over 14 amino acids. J gave up 5 bases and V 3 bases, and 7 bases lay outside the gene matches. CDR1 is SGHRS, CDR2 YFSETQ, per germline. The CDR3 spells CASSSPTGLETQYF. DNA of the CDR3: TGCGCCAGCAGCTCCCCGACAGGGTTGGAGACCCAGTACTTC.

The chain recombines TRBV30 with TRBJ1-5, with TRBD1 matching 8 bases. Germline V lookup: CDR1 GTSNPN, CDR2 SVGIG (reference sequence). This CDR3 contains 13 residues. The V gene end was trimmed by 5 bases and the J gene end by 5 bases; junction bases not matched to a gene: 5. The CDR3 DNA reads as TGTGCCTGGGCAGGGGGCAAGGATCAGCCCCAGCATTTT. It is translated as CAWAGGKDQPQHF. Full variable domain (missing parts from reference TRBV30 and TRBJ1-5): SQTIHQWPATLVQPVGSPLSLECTVEGTSNPNLYWYRQAAGRGLQLLFYSVGIGQISSEVPQNLSASRPQDRQFILSSKKLLLSDSGFYLCAWAGGKDQPQHFGDGTRLSIL.

This clone has a handful of counts. Other DNA sequences within the sample encode an identical CDR3. The chain recombines TRBV18 with TRBJ1-1; the D is unclear. The ends were cut back, 4 bases at V and 1 base at J, with 7 bases in the middle. Germline V gene sequence: CDR1 KGHSH, CDR2 LQKENI. CDR3 length equals 13 residues. The CDR3 spells CASSREGNTEAFF. For the CDR3, the DNA is TGTGCCAGCTCACGAGAGGGGAACACTGAAGCTTTCTTT.